A selection of T cell receptor beta chains follows, all from one sample in a study of CD8 T cells in ankylosing spondylitis. From the 5' RACE reads, TCRdb called clonotypes with MiXCR, one entry per CDR3 protein. The sample yields about 510,000 distinct CDR3 sequences, approximately 5% seen once. The sequencing sample was made of blood, either unsorted or a sorted T cell fraction (not recorded which). The source is a male donor with ankylosing spondylitis. Each CDR3 is given with its conserved first and last residue. D genes are given only for firm matches. Clone size is shown for a subset of rows, as once, few, many or a class of expanded clone.

V gene	clone size	J gene	D gene	CDR3 protein	CDR3 DNA
TRBV5-1	many	TRBJ1-1	-	CASSLQPVGTEAFF	TGCGCCAGCAGCTTGCAGCCCGTGGGCACTGAAGCTTTCTTT
TRBV11-2	many	TRBJ2-1	-	CASSNDKDNEQFF	TGTGCCAGCAGCAACGACAAGGACAATGAGCAGTTCTTC
TRBV29-1	many	TRBJ1-2	-	CSVEGRPYGYTF	TGCAGCGTTGAGGGGCGTCCCTATGGCTACACCTTC
TRBV20-1	many	TRBJ1-1	-	CSVNPRGLNTEAFF	TGCAGTGTTAACCCGCGGGGGTTGAACACTGAAGCTTTCTTT
TRBV6-5	-	TRBJ2-1	-	CASSCSIGGTYNEQFF	TGTGCCAGCAGTTGCTCGATAGGGGGGACCTACAATGAGCAGTTCTTC
TRBV5-5	many	TRBJ1-1	TRBD1	CASSPGTGYTEAFF	TGTGCCAGCAGCCCCGGGACAGGGTACACTGAAGCTTTCTTT
TRBV27	many	TRBJ2-5	-	CASSMWSYETQYF	TGTGCCAGCAGCATGTGGAGTTATGAGACCCAGTACTTC
TRBV7-8	many	TRBJ2-7	-	CASSFLRYEQYF	TGTGCCAGCAGCTTTCTCCGGTACGAGCAGTACTTC
TRBV20-1	many	TRBJ1-2	-	CSARDTGSSYGYTF	TGCAGTGCTAGAGATACGGGCAGCAGCTATGGCTACACCTTC
TRBV7-7	many	TRBJ1-6	-	CASSLVPPSGNSPLHF	TGTGCTAGCAGCTTAGTCCCTCCGTCGGGAAATTCACCCCTCCACTTT
TRBV19	-	TRBJ2-5	-	CASSWRGPSHQETQYF	TGTGCCAGTAGTTGGCGGGGGCCCAGCCATCAAGAGACCCAGTACTTC
TRBV7-9	many	TRBJ2-3	-	CALDLGSNADTQYF	TGTGCCCTCGACTTGGGATCCAATGCAGATACGCAGTATTTT
TRBV7-2	many	TRBJ1-2	TRBD1	CASSLVDRGQTNYGYTF	TGTGCCAGCAGCTTGGTCGACAGGGGTCAGACTAACTATGGCTACACCTTC
TRBV20-1	many	TRBJ2-5	-	CSASWQQETQYF	TGCAGTGCTAGTTGGCAGCAAGAGACCCAGTACTTC
TRBV6-2/TRBV6-3	many	TRBJ1-1	-	CASSRRGSLLNTEAFF	TGTGCCAGCAGTCGCCGGGGGTCCTTGCTGAACACTGAAGCTTTCTTT
TRBV5-1	many	TRBJ2-1	TRBD1	CASSLNPPQGRFYNEQFF	TGCGCCAGCAGCTTGAACCCACCACAGGGGCGGTTCTACAATGAGCAGTTCTTC
TRBV12-3/TRBV12-4	many	TRBJ2-1	TRBD2	CASILLLAGVPHEQFF	TGTGCCAGCATTCTACTACTAGCGGGAGTCCCCCATGAGCAGTTCTTC
TRBV5-1	-	TRBJ2-3	-	CASRVRQWDTQYF	TGCGCCAGCAGAGTCCGCCAGTGGGATACGCAGTATTTT
TRBV7-2	many	TRBJ2-5	-	CASSSGQGNQETQYF	TGTGCCAGCAGCTCAGGCCAGGGTAATCAAGAGACCCAGTACTTC
TRBV12-3/TRBV12-4	many	TRBJ2-5	TRBD1	CASSFWDRGETQYF	TGTGCCAGCAGTTTTTGGGACAGGGGCGAGACCCAGTACTTC
TRBV6-1	many	TRBJ1-2	TRBD1	CASSPGQGMNYGYTF	TGTGCCAGCAGTCCGGGACAGGGAATGAACTATGGCTACACCTTC